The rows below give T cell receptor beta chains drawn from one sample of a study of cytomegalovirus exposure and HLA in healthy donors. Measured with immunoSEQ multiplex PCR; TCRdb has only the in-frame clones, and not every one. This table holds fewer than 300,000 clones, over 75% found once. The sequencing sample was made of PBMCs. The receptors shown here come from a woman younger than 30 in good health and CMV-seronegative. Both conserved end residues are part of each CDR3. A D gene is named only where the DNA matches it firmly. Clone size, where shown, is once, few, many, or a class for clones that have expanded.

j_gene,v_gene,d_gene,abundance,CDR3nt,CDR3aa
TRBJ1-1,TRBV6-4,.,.,TGTGCCAGCAGTGACTCGCCTCCGATTGGGGAGGCTGACACTGAAGCTTTCTTT,CASSDSPPIGEADTEAFF
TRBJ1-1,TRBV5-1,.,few,TGCGCCAGCAGCTTGGATCTCTACACTGAAGCTTTCTTT,CASSLDLYTEAFF
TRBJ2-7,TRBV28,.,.,TGTGCCAGCAGAACCTATCAATCCCAGCAGTACTTC,CASRTYQSQQYF
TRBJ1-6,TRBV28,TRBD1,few,TGTGCCAGCAGTCACGGACAGGGACGTTCACCCCTCCACTTT,CASSHGQGRSPLHF
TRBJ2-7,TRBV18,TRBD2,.,TGTGCCAGCTCACCAGAGGGAGGGGATGGAGACTACGAGCAGTACTTC,CASSPEGGDGDYEQYF
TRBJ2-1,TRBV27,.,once,TGTGCCAGCAGTTTAAACGGCCTAGCTTTTAATGAGCAGTTCTTC,CASSLNGLAFNEQFF
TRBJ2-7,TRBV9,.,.,TGTGCCAGCAGTGAACCTAAACAGGGACGTCGCTCCTACGAGCAGTACTTC,CASSEPKQGRRSYEQYF
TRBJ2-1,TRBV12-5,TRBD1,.,TGTGCTAGTGGTTTGATGAGTGACAGGGGTGAGCAGTTCTTC,CASGLMSDRGEQFF
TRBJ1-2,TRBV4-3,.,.,TGCGCCAGCAGCCAAGTTGGGAGCTATGGCTACACCTTC,CASSQVGSYGYTF
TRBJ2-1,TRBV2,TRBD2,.,TGTGCCAGCAGGGTGACTAGCGGGAGTACGAATGAGCAGTTCTTC,CASRVTSGSTNEQFF
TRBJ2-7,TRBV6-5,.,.,TGTGCCAGCAGTTACGGCCGGGAGTCCGACGAGCAGTACTTC,CASSYGRESDEQYF
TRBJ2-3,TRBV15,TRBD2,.,TGTGCCACCAGCAGCTTTATGAGCGGGGGAGCCACAGATACGCAGTATTTT,CATSSFMSGGATDTQYF
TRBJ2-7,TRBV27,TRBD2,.,TGTGCCAGCTCAACTAGCGGGGGAACACCCTACGAGCAGTACTTC,CASSTSGGTPYEQYF
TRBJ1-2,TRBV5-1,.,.,TGCGCCAGCAGCTCTTCGGGGGATCAGTTATATGGCTACACCTTC,CASSSSGDQLYGYTF
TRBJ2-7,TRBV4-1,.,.,TGCGCCAGCAGCGCAGGCCAGCGGACCTCCTACGAGCAGTACTTC,CASSAGQRTSYEQYF
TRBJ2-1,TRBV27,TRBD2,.,TGTGCCAGCAGCGCGGGACTAGCGGCCTACAATGAGCAGTTCTTC,CASSAGLAAYNEQFF
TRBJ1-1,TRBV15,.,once,TGTGCCACCAGCAGAGACCGGGGGGCGAACACTGAAGCTTTCTTT,CATSRDRGANTEAFF
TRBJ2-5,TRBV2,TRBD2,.,TGTGCCAGCAGGGGGACTAGCGGGGCCTCCTGGACCCAGTACTTC,CASRGTSGASWTQYF
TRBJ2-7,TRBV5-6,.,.,TGTGCCAGCAGCTTGGTTTTCGCGGGATCTTCCTACGAGCAGTACTTC,CASSLVFAGSSYEQYF
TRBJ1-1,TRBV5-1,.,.,TGCGCCAGCAGTTTCCGCGGGGACGGGAACACTGAAGCTTTCTTT,CASSFRGDGNTEAFF
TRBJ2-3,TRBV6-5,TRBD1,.,TGTGCCAGCAGTCTGACAGGGTCCACAGATACGCAGTATTTT,CASSLTGSTDTQYF
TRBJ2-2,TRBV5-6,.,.,TGTGCCAGCAGCTTGGGGAACAGGAACACCGGGGAGCTGTTTTTT,CASSLGNRNTGELFF
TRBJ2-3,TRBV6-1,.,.,TGTGCGAGCATGCGACAGACGCGTTCCTCAGATACGCAGTATTTT,CASMRQTRSSDTQYF
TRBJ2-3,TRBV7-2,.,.,TGTGCCAGCAGCCGGGTCCGTGGCGGGAAAGGCACAGATACGCAGTATTTT,CASSRVRGGKGTDTQYF
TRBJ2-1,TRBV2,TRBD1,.,TGTGCCAGTCGAGCGGCACAGGGGTTCGATGAGCAGTTCTTC,CASRAAQGFDEQFF
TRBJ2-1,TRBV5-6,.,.,TGTGCCAGCAGCTTCGCTAGCTCCTACAATGAGCAGTTCTTC,CASSFASSYNEQFF
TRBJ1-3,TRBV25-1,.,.,TGTGCCAGCAGTGGATCCGGGGGCTCTGGAAACACCATATATTTT,CASSGSGGSGNTIYF
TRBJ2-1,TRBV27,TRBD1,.,TGTGCCAGCAGTGACAGGACAGGGAGTGGGCGGTGGGCGGCGAATGAGCAGTTCTTC,CASSDRTGSGRWAANEQFF
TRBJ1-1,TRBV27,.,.,TGTGCCAGCAGTGTCGGACAGATGAACACTGAAGCTTTCTTT,CASSVGQMNTEAFF
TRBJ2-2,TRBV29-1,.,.,TGCAGCGTTGAAGCAGGGGGAGGAACCGGGGAGCTGTTTTTT,CSVEAGGGTGELFF
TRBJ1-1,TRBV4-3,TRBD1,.,TGCGCCAGCAGCCAAAGGACAGGGGGCACTGAAGCTTTCTTT,CASSQRTGGTEAFF
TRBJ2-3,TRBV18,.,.,TGTGCCAGCTCACCTCTGCCCATCAGGCCCATAAGCACAGATACGCAGTATTTT,CASSPLPIRPISTDTQYF
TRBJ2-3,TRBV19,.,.,TGTGCCAGTACAATGGGAGACACAGATACGCAGTATTTT,CASTMGDTDTQYF
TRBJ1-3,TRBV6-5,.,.,TGTGCCAGCAGTTACACGCGGTTGAGCTCTGGAAACACCATATATTTT,CASSYTRLSSGNTIYF
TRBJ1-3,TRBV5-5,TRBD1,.,TGTGCCAGCAGCTTGAGTCCGGGACAGTATTCGAACACCATATATTTT,CASSLSPGQYSNTIYF
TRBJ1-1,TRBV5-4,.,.,TGTGCCAGCAGTCCTCACCCCACCGGTGAAGCTTTCTTT,CASSPHPTGEAFF
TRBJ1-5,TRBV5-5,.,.,TGTGCCAGCAGCTCTGGAGTCTCGGCGGGCAATCAGCCCCAGCATTTT,CASSSGVSAGNQPQHF
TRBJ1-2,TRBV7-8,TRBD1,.,TGTGCCAGCAGCCCCGACCGAGGACAGGGAGGAACTAACTATGGCTACACCTTC,CASSPDRGQGGTNYGYTF
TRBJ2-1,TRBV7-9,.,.,TGTGCCAGCAGCCGCGACTGGGGAGCCAATGAGCAGTTCTTC,CASSRDWGANEQFF
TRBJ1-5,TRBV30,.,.,TGTGCCTGGAGTGGGCAGGGAAATCACAATCAGCCCCAGCATTTT,CAWSGQGNHNQPQHF
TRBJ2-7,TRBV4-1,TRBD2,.,TGCGCCAGCAGCCAAGAGAGGACTAGCGGGCTTTACGAGCAGTACTTC,CASSQERTSGLYEQYF
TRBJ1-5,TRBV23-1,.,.,TGCGCCAGCAGTCAATCCGGGGGTCAGCCCCAGCATTTT,CASSQSGGQPQHF
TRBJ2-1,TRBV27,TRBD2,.,TGTGCCAGCAGTTTAGCCAGACTAGCGGGTACCTACAATGAGCAGTTCTTC,CASSLARLAGTYNEQFF
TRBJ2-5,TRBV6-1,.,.,TGTGCCAGCGCGGCCGGGATGCGTGAGACCCAGTACTTC,CASAAGMRETQYF
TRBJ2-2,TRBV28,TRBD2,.,TGTGCCAGCAGTTTCGTAGTGGTGCTAGCGGGAGTTGGAGCCGGGGAGCTGTTTTTT,CASSFVVVLAGVGAGELFF
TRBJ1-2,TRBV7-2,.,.,TGTGCCAGCAGCTTAGGGAGGCTCGGCTATGGCTACACCTTC,CASSLGRLGYGYTF
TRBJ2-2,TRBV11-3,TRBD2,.,TGTGCCAGCAGCTACGGAACTAGCGGATCATACGGGGAGCTGTTTTTT,CASSYGTSGSYGELFF
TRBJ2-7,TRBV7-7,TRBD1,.,TGTGCTAGCAGCCGGGACAGGGGGAACGAGCAGTACTTC,CASSRDRGNEQYF
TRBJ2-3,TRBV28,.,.,TGTGCCAGCAACAGACCCACAGATACGCAGTATTTT,CASNRPTDTQYF
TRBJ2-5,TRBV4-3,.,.,TGCGCCAGCAGCCAACCCCTAGGCGGGACCCAGTACTTC,CASSQPLGGTQYF
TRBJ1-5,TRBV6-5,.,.,TGTGCCAGCAGTTCCCAGGGGATTCAGCCCCAGCATTTT,CASSSQGIQPQHF